The 16 T cell receptor beta chains in this list originate from one sample, sequenced in a study of beta chain features in type 1 diabetes. Their specific antigens are unknown. TCRB transcripts that were expressed got sequenced, as all of the isolated RNA had been reverse transcribed. The data were produced by immunoSEQ multiplex PCR, yet TCRdb's version contains in-frame clones alone and is incomplete. The sample has about 650,000 clones, 9.5% to 15% seen once. Study-wide findings and caveats: Type 1 diabetes patients showed a moderate but significant shortening of TCRB CDR3s in all four CD4+ subsets.

Input material: naive CD4+ T cells from blood. All receptors come from a man aged 30 to 39 with type 1 diabetes.

The rearrangement joins TRBV28 to TRBJ2-7; 8 bases line up with TRBD1. Germline CDR1 reads MDHEN; CDR2 reads SYDVKM. The CDR3 totals 15 residues. V was pared by 8 bases and J by 1 base, with 10 bases of the junction left unmatched. The CDR3 DNA follows: TGTGCCAGCCAAGGACAGGGTCTCCCTTCCTACGAGCAGTACTTC. It is translated as CASQGQGLPSYEQYF.

This clone was detected a few times. This chain links TRBV12-5 with TRBJ1-6; no clear D. Trimming left V 6 bases short and J 6 bases short, with 9 bases between. There are 13 residues in the CDR3. The germline gives CDR1 LGHNT, CDR2 FRNRAP. DNA for the CDR3: TGTGCTAGTGGCCTGTCCCGTAATTCACCCCTCCACTTT. Translated, it gives CASGLSRNSPLHF.

This clone turned up a few times. The chain is built from TRBV7-9 and TRBJ1-6; D unresolved. Germline V gene sequence: CDR1 SEHNR, CDR2 FQNEAQ (reference sequence). V was shortened by 1 base and J by 5 bases, with 9 bases between the two germline ends. The CDR3 covers 15 residues. CDR3 sequence: CASSLEPGNNSPLHF. The CDR3 nucleotides read TGTGCCAGCAGCTTAGAGCCGGGGAATAATTCACCCCTCCACTTT.

This clone has more than one count but fewer than ten. The chain has TRBV9 and TRBJ1-6; the D is unclear. The length of the CDR3 is 14 residues. Germline V lookup: CDR1 SGDLS, CDR2 YYNGEE. Trimming removed 3 bases at V and 9 bases at J, with 13 bases between. DNA of the CDR3: TGTGCCAGCAGCGCGACGGGTAATGGTTCACCCCTCCACTTT. This sequence encodes CASSATGNGSPLHF. The full variable domain, rest sourced from reference TRBV9 and TRBJ1-6, is DSGVTQTPKHLITATGQRVTLRCSPRSGDLSVYWYQQSLDQGLQFLIQYYNGEERAKGNILERFSAQQFPDLHSELNLSSLELGDSALYFCASSATGNGSPLHFGNGTRLTVT.

This clone was seen a few times. The chain joins TRBV27 to TRBJ2-3, with 11 positions matching TRBD1. Trimming took 6 bases from V and 5 from J; bases not matched to a gene: 7. Germline V gene data show CDR1 as MNHEY and CDR2 as SMNVEV (reference sequence). The CDR3 loop spans 15 amino acids. Here the CDR3 reads CASSSPGTGGDTQYF. CDR3 in DNA: TGTGCCAGCAGCAGTCCCGGGACAGGGGGAGATACGCAGTATTTT.

This clone was found a few times. The V gene is TRBV5-1, the J gene TRBJ2-7; no clear D. Looked up from germline, CDR1 is SGHRS and CDR2 is YFSETQ. Between the trimmed V and J ends, which lost 0 bases and 7 bases, there was a span of 11 bases. This CDR3 contains 13 residues. The CDR3, as DNA: TGCGCCAGCAGCTTGGCCCGGCTACAGGAGCAGTACTTC. This gives the protein CASSLARLQEQYF.

Of note for this clone: Additional DNA sequences in this sample encode the identical CDR3. V and J are TRBV28 and TRBJ1-2; no firm D call. The CDR3 runs to 10 residues. V was pared by 6 bases and J by 4 bases, with 3 bases between. Germline V CDR1 and CDR2: MDHEN, SYDVKM. The CDR3, as DNA: TGTGCCAGCAGCCGCTATGGCTACACCTTC. It translates to CASSRYGYTF.

The rearrangement joins TRBV29-1 to TRBJ2-2, with 8 bases aligning to TRBD1. Germline CDR1 reads SQVTM; CDR2 reads ANQGSEA. This CDR3 region has 15 residues. Losses at the gene ends were 4 bases for V and 3 bases for J; bases not matched to a gene: 7. In nucleotides, the CDR3 is TGCAGCGTTGCAAGACAGGGGCCGGACACCGGGGAGCTGTTTTTT. Translated, it gives CSVARQGPDTGELFF.

This clone showed up just a few times. The rearrangement joins TRBV7-2 to TRBJ2-3, with TRBD2 matching over 8 bases. J gave up 5 bases and V 4 bases, and 5 bases lay outside the gene matches. The CDR3 extends over 14 amino acids. Germline V gives CDR1 SGHTA, CDR2 FQGNSA. DNA of the CDR3: TGTGCCAGCAGCTCAAATCTAGCGGGAGATACGCAGTATTTT. Protein: CASSSNLAGDTQYF.

In this sample, this clone turned up a few times. V gene TRBV6-5 combines with J gene TRBJ2-7, with unresolved D. The CDR3 covers 15 residues. Between the trimmed V and J ends, which lost 0 bases and 2 bases, there was a span of 11 bases. The V gene's germline CDR1 is MNHEY and CDR2 SVGAGI. CDR3 nucleotide sequence: TGTGCCAGCAGTTACTCTAGGGAATTTGCCTACGAGCAGTACTTC. This encodes CASSYSREFAYEQYF.

There are a few counts of this clone. The V call is TRBV7-2, the J call TRBJ2-3, with TRBD2 identical over 10 bases. V lost 6 bases to trimming and J lost 1 base; unmatched junction nucleotides: 7. The CDR3 totals 16 residues. Germline CDR1 and CDR2: SGHTA and FQGNSA. The CDR3 DNA follows: TGTGCCAGCAGACGTACAGCGGGGGGGCGCACAGATACGCAGTATTTT. Protein product: CASRRTAGGRTDTQYF.

This clone was observed a few times. This rearrangement joins TRBV7-2 to TRBJ2-7; the D is unclear. V lost 1 base and J lost 7, with 8 bases in between. Germline V gene sequence: CDR1 SGHTA, CDR2 FQGNSA. CDR3 size: 12 residues. Written as DNA, the CDR3 is TGTGCCAGCAGCTTAGTCCGTGGGGAGCAGTACTTC. It yields the protein CASSLVRGEQYF.

The V call is TRBV2, the J call TRBJ2-2; no definite D call. Germline CDR1 and CDR2: SNHLY and FYNNEI. CDR3 length: 13 residues. Trimming cost V 8 bases and J 2 bases, with 9 bases left between them. In nucleotides, the CDR3 is TGTGCCAGCGAGGCGGAAAACACCGGGGAGCTGTTTTTT. This encodes CASEAENTGELFF. Supplemented by reference TRBV2 and TRBJ2-2, the full variable domain reads EPEVTQTPSHQVTQMGQEVILRCVPISNHLYFYWYRQILGQKVEFLVSFYNNEISEKSEIFDDQFSVERPDGSNFTLKIRSTKLEDSAMYFCASEAENTGELFFGEGSRLTVL.

The chain links TRBV7-3 to TRBJ2-1, with D maybe TRBD2 (7 bases). The CDR3 loop spans 15 amino acids. From germline, CDR1 is SGHTA and CDR2 FQGTGA. V lost 1 base and J lost 5, with 12 bases in between. The CDR3 DNA sequence: TGTGCCAGCAGCTTAAGCGGGGGCGGCCACAATGAGCAGTTCTTC. Protein product: CASSLSGGGHNEQFF. Together with reference TRBV7-3 and TRBJ2-1, the CDR3 gives the full variable domain: GAGVSQTPSNKVTEKGKYVELRCDPISGHTALYWYRQSLGQGPEFLIYFQGTGAADDSGLPNDRFFAVRPEGSVSTLKIQRTERGDSAVYLCASSLSGGGHNEQFFGPGTRLTVL.

The table lists this clone with a few counts. The chain recombines TRBV5-1 with TRBJ2-2; D is perhaps TRBD1 (5 bases). CDR1 and CDR2 from the germline V gene are SGHRS and YFSETQ. Trimming pared 4 bases from V and 2 bases from J, leaving 15 bases between. The CDR3 is 16 amino acids. The CDR3 nucleotides read TGCGCCAGCAGCCCACAGACAGCTCCTAACACCGGGGAGCTGTTTTTT. It codes for CASSPQTAPNTGELFF. Variable domain in full (rest from reference TRBV5-1 and TRBJ2-2): KAGVTQTPRYLIKTRGQQVTLSCSPISGHRSVSWYQQTPGQGLQFLFEYFSETQRNKGNFPGRFSGRQFSNSRSEMNVSTLELGDSALYLCASSPQTAPNTGELFFGEGSRLTVL.

The CDR3 bases are TGTGCCAGCAGCTCGCCAGGCAGGGGGCGGGTCACCTACAATGAGCAGTTCTTC. Its protein product is CASSSPGRGRVTYNEQFF. This chain connects TRBV7-2 to TRBJ2-1, with 8 bases lining up with TRBD1. This CDR3 is 18 amino acids long. Trimming at V came to 4 bases and at J to 2 bases, leaving 13 bases not matched to a gene. Germline loops: CDR1 SGHTA, CDR2 FQGNSA.